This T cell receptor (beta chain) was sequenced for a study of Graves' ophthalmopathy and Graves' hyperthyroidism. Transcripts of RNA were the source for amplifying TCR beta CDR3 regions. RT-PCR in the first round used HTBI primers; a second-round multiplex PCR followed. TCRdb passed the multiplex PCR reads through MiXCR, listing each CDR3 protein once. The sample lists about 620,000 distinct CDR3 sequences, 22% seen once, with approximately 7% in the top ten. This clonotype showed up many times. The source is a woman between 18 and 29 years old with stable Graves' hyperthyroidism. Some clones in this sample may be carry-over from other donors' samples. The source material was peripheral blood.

CDR3 nucleotide sequence: TGTGCCAGCAGCCAAGCCGGGACGCAAGAGACCCAGTACTTC. Its protein is CASSQAGTQETQYF. This rearrangement joins TRBV4-2 to TRBJ2-5; perhaps D is TRBD1 or TRBD2 (5 bases each). Trimming cost V 1 base and J 2 bases, with 8 bases left between them. The CDR3 runs to 14 residues. Germline V gene lookup returns CDR1 LGHNA and CDR2 YNFKEQ.